These T cell receptor beta chains were read from a single sample in a study of beta chain features in type 1 diabetes. The method was immunoSEQ multiplex PCR; TCRdb's version includes in-frame clones alone and lacks a portion of them. The sample yields fewer than 900,000 clones, roughly a sixth seen once. The sample taken for sequencing was naive CD4+ T cells from blood. These receptors all come from a woman younger than 30 in good health. The CDR3 runs from the conserved cysteine through the conserved F or W. A D gene is named only where the DNA matches it firmly. Only some rows state a clone size, as once, few, many or a class for expanded clones.

>TRBJ2-2|.|TRBV5-4|TRBD1
TGTGCCAGCAGCCACAGGAACAGGGGGCGGACCGGGGAGCTGTTTTTT
CASSHRNRGRTGELFF
>TRBJ1-1|.|TRBV5-1|.
TGCGCCAGCAGCAACCCGACAGGTGGGGGCACGACGACTGAAGCTTTCTTT
CASSNPTGGGTTTEAFF
>TRBJ1-4|.|TRBV27|.
TGTGCCAGCAGTTTTAGACCCCGGGATTTGGGTGAAAAACTGTTTTTT
CASSFRPRDLGEKLFF
>TRBJ2-7|few|TRBV5-1|TRBD1
TGCGCCAGCAGCTTAATGGTCGGGACAGGGACCTACGAGCAGTACTTC
CASSLMVGTGTYEQYF
>TRBJ2-1|few|TRBV5-1|TRBD2
TGCGCCAGCAGCCCGGAGGGACTAGCGCCCAATGAGCAGTTCTTC
CASSPEGLAPNEQFF
>TRBJ2-1|.|TRBV5-6|.
TGTGCCAGCAGCTTGGTGGATACGGCGTACAATGAGCAGTTCTTC
CASSLVDTAYNEQFF
>TRBJ2-1|few|TRBV29-1|TRBD2
TGCAGCGTTGGCCTTCTAGCGGACTCCTACAATGAGCAGTTCTTC
CSVGLLADSYNEQFF
>TRBJ2-3|few|TRBV5-4|.
TGTGCCAGCAGCTTGGTAGGGCCCACAGATACGCAGTATTTT
CASSLVGPTDTQYF
>TRBJ2-3|.|TRBV5-4|.
TGTGCCAGCAGCTTGCCCGGAAGGGAGGGCACAGATACGCAGTATTTT
CASSLPGREGTDTQYF
>TRBJ1-2|few|TRBV28|TRBD1
TGTGCCAGCAGTTTATGGGAGACCACAGGGGGCGATGGCTACACCTTC
CASSLWETTGGDGYTF
>TRBJ2-2|.|TRBV28|.
TGTGCCAGCAGTTTAAGGGGTCCCGGGGAGCTGTTTTTT
CASSLRGPGELFF
>TRBJ2-7|.|TRBV29-1|TRBD1
TGCAGCGCAGGGGGATCCTCCTACGAGCAGTACTTC
CSAGGSSYEQYF
>TRBJ2-4|.|TRBV4-3|TRBD2
TGCGCCAGCAGCAAACTAGCGGGAGTGGGTGAAAACATTCAGTACTTC
CASSKLAGVGENIQYF
>TRBJ2-1|.|TRBV6-4|.
TGTGCCAGCAGTGACTCTAAGACTGGAGGCAATGAGCAGTTCTTC
CASSDSKTGGNEQFF
>TRBJ2-2|.|TRBV10-3|.
TGTGCCATCAGGAGGGAGACGCGGGAGCTGTTTTTT
CAIRRETRELFF
>TRBJ2-3|.|TRBV7-9|TRBD2
TGTGCCAGCAGCCGTAGCGGGAGTGATACGCAGTATTTT
CASSRSGSDTQYF
>TRBJ2-6|.|TRBV4-3|.
TGCGCCAGCAGCCAATCTGCTCCCGGGCAGACTGTAGGCTCTGGGGCCAACGTCCTGACTTTC
CASSQSAPGQTVGSGANVLTF
>TRBJ2-1|few|TRBV9|TRBD2
TGTGCCAGCAGCCGACTAGCGGGAGGATCTTCCCCCTCCTACAATGAGCAGTTCTTC
CASSRLAGGSSPSYNEQFF
>TRBJ1-2|few|TRBV28|.
TGTGCCAGCAGCCGGGCAGGCGGGGGCGCGATTAAAGGCTACACCTTC
CASSRAGGGAIKGYTF
>TRBJ2-3|few|TRBV28|TRBD2
TGTGCCAGCTCTGCGGGAGGCACAGATACGCAGTATTTT
CASSAGGTDTQYF
>TRBJ1-5|.|TRBV4-2|.
TGTGCCAGCAGCCAAGCAGCATACAGCAATCAGCCCCAGCATTTT
CASSQAAYSNQPQHF
>TRBJ2-5|few|TRBV13|TRBD2
TGTGCCAGCAGCCGCGGACGTTACCAGCGGGAAAGGAGTGAAGAGACCCAGTACTTC
CASSRGRYQRERSEETQYF
>TRBJ1-5|.|TRBV16|.
TGTGCCAGCAGCCAATCAAGCAGGGTCCGCAATCAGCCCCAGCATTTT
CASSQSSRVRNQPQHF
>TRBJ1-1|.|TRBV28|.
TGTGCCAGCAGTTTACCTCATTTTGGGACTGAAGCTTTCTTT
CASSLPHFGTEAFF
>TRBJ2-7|.|TRBV19|.
TGTGCCAGTAGTATAGACGTTTCGGGGAGCTCCTACGAGCAGTACTTC
CASSIDVSGSSYEQYF
>TRBJ2-7|.|TRBV5-4|.
TGTGCCAGCAGCTTGGTTGAGGGTTCCTACGAGCAGTACTTC
CASSLVEGSYEQYF
>TRBJ2-1|few|TRBV7-9|.
TGTGCCAGCAGCTTGATGGCCAATGAGCAGTTCTTC
CASSLMANEQFF
>TRBJ2-1|few|TRBV9|.
TGTGCCAGCAGCGTAGGATCCTACAATGAGCAGTTCTTC
CASSVGSYNEQFF
>TRBJ2-3|.|TRBV27|.
TGTGCCAGCAGTCAAGACACAGATACGCAGTATTTT
CASSQDTDTQYF
>TRBJ2-7|.|TRBV28|.
TGTGCCAGCAGTTCCCTCATCGCACGGGGGGAGCAGTACTTC
CASSSLIARGEQYF
>TRBJ1-5|.|TRBV28|.
TGTGCCAGCACCCCGGACAGAAATCAGCCCCAGCATTTT
CASTPDRNQPQHF
>TRBJ2-2|.|TRBV15|.
TGTGCCACCAGCAGAGACAGGGGTAGCGGGGAGCTGTTTTTT
CATSRDRGSGELFF
>TRBJ2-1|.|TRBV13|.
TGTGCCAGCAGCGACAGACAGGCGGCCAGGAATGAGCAGTTCTTC
CASSDRQAARNEQFF
>TRBJ2-7|few|TRBV7-9|.
TGTGCCAGCAGCCCCCGGATCTACGAGCAGTACTTC
CASSPRIYEQYF
>TRBJ2-1|.|TRBV11-3|TRBD2
TGTGCCAGCAGCTTAAAGGGCGCGGGAGGGCAGTTCTTC
CASSLKGAGGQFF
>TRBJ2-2|.|TRBV7-2|.
TGTGCCAGCAGCTTAGACCGAGCGATCGACGGGGAGCTGTTTTTT
CASSLDRAIDGELFF
>TRBJ1-1|few|TRBV29-1|.
TGCAGCGTAACGAAAAAGGAAGCTTTCTTT
CSVTKKEAFF
>TRBJ2-5|few|TRBV7-2|TRBD1
TGTGCCAGCAGCTTAGTAAGACTGGGACAGGGGGAGACCCAGTACTTC
CASSLVRLGQGETQYF
>TRBJ2-7|few|TRBV18|.
TGTGCCAGCTCACCGACAGGTGCCTACGAGCAGTACTTC
CASSPTGAYEQYF
>TRBJ1-5|few|TRBV28|.
TGTGCCAGCAGGGGGAGCAATCAGCCCCAGCATTTT
CASRGSNQPQHF